This TCR beta chain was obtained from a study of T cells after yellow fever vaccination. Study-wide results and caveats: Just a small share of clonotypes turned up in the CD4 compartment as well as the CD8 compartment. Reappearance after the booster was observed for most primary-vaccination clones (96% CD4, approximately 90% CD8).

The CDR3 runs to 12 residues. Trimming removed 5 bases from V and 6 bases from J, with 9 bases in between. CDR1 and CDR2 (germline): SGHTA, FQGTGA. Comments on this clonotype: The antigen remains undetermined.

A process of 5'RACE template switching, which added a universal primer site and UMIs, was used to make TCR cDNA. Each CDR3 protein gets one entry after TCRdb re-called the 5' RACE reads with MiXCR. The sample shows over 200,000 distinct CDR3 sequences, about 7% of them seen only once. This sequence joins TRBV7-3 and TRBJ2-3; a weak D match, TRBD1 (6 bases). The clonotype comes from a man younger than 40 who received the YFV17D yellow fever vaccine. The sequences come from CD4+ T cells sorted from PBMCs, collected on the day of the yellow fever booster vaccination. The CDR3 sequence is CASSNTGDTQYF. The DNA for the CDR3 is TGTGCCAGCAGCAACACAGGGGATACGCAGTATTTT.